This T cell receptor (beta chain) was found in a study of shared clonotypes between healthy human individuals. The method was immunoSEQ multiplex PCR; TCRdb's version includes in-frame clones alone and lacks a portion of them. The sample holds about 2,100,000 clones, about 93% seen once. Selected positively for CCR7 and CD45RO-negative, naive CD8 cells excluded terminally differentiated effector memory CD45RA+ cells. The sample consisted of naive CD8+ T cells from PBMCs. The sequence derives from a man between 18 and 29 years old in good health. Some clones in this sample may be carry-over from other donors' samples.

Here the CDR3 reads CASSVGWGHEKLFF. The CDR3 DNA sequence: TGTGCCAGCAGCGTAGGCTGGGGTCATGAAAAACTGTTTTTT. The chain joins TRBV9 to TRBJ1-4; D ambiguous. The CDR3 is 14 amino acids. The germline gives CDR1 SGDLS, CDR2 YYNGEE. V was cut by 0 bases and J by 6 bases, with 9 bases left in between.